Shown below are 9 T cell receptor beta chains from a single sample sequenced in a study of shared clonotypes between healthy human individuals (dated by TCRdb to between 2020 and 2021). The library was made by the immunoSEQ multiplex PCR assay. The table was pulled from immuneACCESS by TCRdb, which kept in-frame rearrangements only. Such tables lose some clones; where checked, under half of the loss comes from unresolved V genes, and the rest has no known cause. For this sample the table gives approximately 440,000 clones, of which about 74% were detected only once. Around 12% of the sample is held by the ten biggest clonotypes. Sequenced material: PBMCs. These receptors were taken from a woman aged 40 to 49 in good health. Some clones in this sample may be carry-over from other donors' samples.

This clone was seen a single time. Distinct nucleotide sequences in the sample also encode this CDR3. The chain uses TRBV18 and TRBJ1-3; D unresolved. From germline, CDR1 is KGHSH and CDR2 LQKENI. The length of the CDR3 is 14 residues. Trimming removed 3 bases from V and 0 bases from J, with 6 bases in between. CDR3 amino acids: CASSPGSSGNTIYF. In DNA, the CDR3 is TGTGCCAGCTCACCGGGGAGCTCTGGAAACACCATATATTTT. The full variable domain, with the rest looked up from reference TRBV18 and TRBJ1-3, is NAGVMQNPRHLVRRRGQEARLRCSPMKGHSHVYWYRQLPEEGLKFMVYLQKENIIDESGMPKERFSAEFPKEGPSILRIQQVVRGDSAAYFCASSPGSSGNTIYFGEGSWLTVV.

The chain recombines TRBV11-2 with TRBJ2-5; a weak D match, TRBD1 (6 bases). Trimming took off 5 bases at V and 4 bases at J, with 29 bases between the two ends. The CDR3 covers 19 residues. Germline V gene sequence: CDR1 SGHAT, CDR2 FQNNGV. The CDR3 DNA reads TGTGCCAGCAGCCATGCAGGGGCGATGGGGTCGTGGGACGGAGAGACCCAGTACTTC. Translated, it gives CASSHAGAMGSWDGETQYF.

About this clone itself: Other DNA sequences in the sample encode the same CDR3. The chain combines TRBV7-9 with TRBJ2-5; D is uncertain. The V gene's germline CDR1 is SEHNR and CDR2 FQNEAQ (reference sequence). The CDR3 length is 11 residues. The V gene lost 7 bases and the J gene lost 5 bases, with 8 bases spanning the gap. CDR3 protein: CASTPGETQYF. As DNA, the CDR3 is TGTGCCAGCACCCCCGGCGAGACCCAGTACTTC. The variable domain in full, with the rest retrieved from reference TRBV7-9 and TRBJ2-5, is DTGVSQNPRHKITKRGQNVTFRCDPISEHNRLYWYRQTLGQGPEFLTYFQNEAQLEKSRLLSDRFSAERPKGSFSTLEIQRTEQGDSAMYLCASTPGETQYFGPGTRLLVL.

The genes are TRBV6-6 and TRBJ2-1; 8 bases align to TRBD2. This CDR3 is built from 14 residues. The germline gives CDR1 MNHNY, CDR2 SVGAGI (reference sequence). Germline trimming cut 2 bases from V and 5 bases from J; bases unmatched to any gene: 2. CDR3 amino acids: CASSYVTSDNEQFF. The DNA of the CDR3 is TGTGCCAGCAGTTACGTGACTAGCGACAATGAGCAGTTCTTC.

The V gene is TRBV7-2, the J gene TRBJ2-7; 12 bases line up with TRBD2. This CDR3 region has 18 residues. CDR1 is SGHTA, CDR2 FQGNSA, per germline. V was pared by 2 bases and J by 5 bases, with 13 bases of the junction left unmatched. CDR3 amino acids: CASSLLAGGLGIHNEQYF. The CDR3 DNA sequence: TGTGCCAGCAGCTTACTAGCGGGAGGGCTCGGGATACACAACGAGCAGTACTTC.

The chain couples TRBV7-9 to TRBJ2-1, with D perhaps matching TRBD2 (6 bases). Looked up from germline, CDR1 is SEHNR and CDR2 is FQNEAQ (reference sequence). The CDR3 sequence is 15 residues long. V lost 5 bases and J lost 3, with 14 bases in between. CDR3 sequence: CASSQSGRNYNEQFF. The CDR3 DNA reads as TGTGCCAGCAGCCAGAGCGGGCGGAACTACAATGAGCAGTTCTTC. Together with reference TRBV7-9 and TRBJ2-1, the CDR3 gives the full variable domain: DTGVSQNPRHKITKRGQNVTFRCDPISEHNRLYWYRQTLGQGPEFLTYFQNEAQLEKSRLLSDRFSAERPKGSFSTLEIQRTEQGDSAMYLCASSQSGRNYNEQFFGPGTRLTVL.

With respect to this clone: The junction departs from germline at one end; a sequencing error may be responsible. This chain links TRBV7-2 with TRBJ1-2; 10 bases match TRBD1. Germline V gene sequence: CDR1 SGHTA, CDR2 FQGNSA. The length of the CDR3 is 13 residues. The chain's CDR3 is CASSSGTGARVVF. CDR3 coding DNA: TGTGCCAGCAGTTCCGGGACAGGGGCTCGGGTCGTCTTC.

The V gene is TRBV27, the J gene TRBJ1-4; TRBD1 matches at 7 bases. Unmatched junction bases numbered 12, after V lost 5 bases and J lost 6 bases. There are 16 residues in the CDR3. Germline lookup yields CDR1 MNHEY and CDR2 SMNVEV (reference sequence). The CDR3 loop is CASSPREGALYEKLFF. The CDR3 DNA is TGTGCCAGCAGTCCCCGGGAGGGGGCGTTGTATGAAAAACTGTTTTTT.

The rearrangement joins TRBV6-1 to TRBJ2-7; 8 nucleotides align to TRBD1. The CDR3 is made up of 14 amino acids. With V trimmed by 6 bases and J by 0 bases, 4 bases remained unmatched. Germline V gives CDR1 MNHNS, CDR2 SASEGT. CDR3 amino acids: CASSLDRASYEQYF. The CDR3 nucleotides read TGTGCCAGCAGCCTGGACAGGGCCTCCTACGAGCAGTACTTC.